Here is one T cell receptor (beta chain) with its context. Antigen: not known. The data derive from a study of T cell responses to AZD1222 COVID-19 vaccine. Study-wide findings and caveats: Unmutated regions of variants are reportedly targeted by nearly half of spike-specific TCRs.

Only in-frame clones appear in the TCRdb table, and some are missing; sequencing was by immunoSEQ multiplex PCR. The repertoire holds about 110,000 clones, with 70% to 90% as singletons. CDR3 size: 16 residues. CDR1 is SEHNR, CDR2 FQNEAQ, per germline (reference sequence). With 5 bases clipped from V and 1 base from J, the junction kept 5 bases outside the gene matches. The chain uses TRBV7-9 and TRBJ2-3; 11 bases are a match to TRBD2. The clonotype originates from an adult who received the AZD1222 COVID-19 vaccine. This specimen consisted of peripheral blood, obtained 28 days after the second AZD1222 dose. CDR3 sequence (DNA): TGTGCCAGCAGCGCATTAGCGGGAGGGGGCACAGATACGCAGTATTTT. Its translation: CASSALAGGGTDTQYF.